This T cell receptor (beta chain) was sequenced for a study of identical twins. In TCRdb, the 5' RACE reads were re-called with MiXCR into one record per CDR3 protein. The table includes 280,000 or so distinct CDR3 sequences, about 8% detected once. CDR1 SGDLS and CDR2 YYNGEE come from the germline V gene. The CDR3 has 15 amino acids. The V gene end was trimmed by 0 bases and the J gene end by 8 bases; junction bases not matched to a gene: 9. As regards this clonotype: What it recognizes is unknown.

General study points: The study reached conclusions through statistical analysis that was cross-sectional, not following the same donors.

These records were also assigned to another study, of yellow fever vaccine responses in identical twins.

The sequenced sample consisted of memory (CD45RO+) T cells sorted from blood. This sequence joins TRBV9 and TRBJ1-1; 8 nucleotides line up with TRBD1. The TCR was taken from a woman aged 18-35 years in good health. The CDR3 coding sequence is TGTGCCAGCAGCGTAGATCCGGGACAGGTAACCGAAGCTTTCTTT. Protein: CASSVDPGQVTEAFF.